A single sample gave rise to the 2 T cell receptor beta chains below, sequenced in a study of blood T cell repertoires in COVID-19. Here immunoSEQ multiplex PCR was the method, and the copy in TCRdb shows in-frame clones only, minus some. The sample includes about 190,000 clones, roughly 80% seen only once; the top ten take about 3.5%. Sequences were obtained from PBMCs or T cells enriched from blood (not recorded which). The receptor set was obtained from a woman aged 25 to 45 who had recovered from COVID-19.

CDR3 region: CASSLGDFQETQYF. CDR3 sequence (DNA): TGTGCCAGCAGCTTGGGGGACTTCCAAGAGACCCAGTACTTC. V gene TRBV5-8 combines with J gene TRBJ2-5; D is possibly TRBD2 (6 bases). This CDR3 is built from 14 residues. CDR1 is SGHTS, CDR2 YDEGEE, per germline. V was shortened by 0 bases and J by 1 base, with 7 bases between the two germline ends.

As concerns this clone: The same CDR3 can be traced to other DNA sequences in this sample. This chain uses TRBV7-9 with TRBJ1-5; D remains ambiguous. V was cut by 1 base and J by 4 bases, with 5 bases left in between. CDR3 length: 13 amino acids. Germline lookup yields CDR1 SEHNR and CDR2 FQNEAQ (reference sequence). The CDR3: CASSLGQNQPQHF. The CDR3 region has the DNA TGTGCCAGCAGCTTAGGTCAGAATCAGCCCCAGCATTTT. Supplemented by reference TRBV7-9 and TRBJ1-5, the full variable domain reads DTGVSQNPRHKITKRGQNVTFRCDPISEHNRLYWYRQTLGQGPEFLTYFQNEAQLEKSRLLSDRFSAERPKGSFSTLEIQRTEQGDSAMYLCASSLGQNQPQHFGDGTRLSIL.